This T cell receptor beta chain was sequenced for a study of Graves' ophthalmopathy and Graves' hyperthyroidism (dated by TCRdb to the late 2010s). For the study in its entirety: Peripheral blood samples were taken at the time of initial diagnosis, before any treatment was given. In five or six hyperthyroidism patients, the T-cell repertoires found in thyroid tissue were compared with those found in blood. To explore V-J signatures that distinguish ophthalmopathy from hyperthyroidism, a discovery set of 95 to 100 patients was enrolled, made up of under 50 with ophthalmopathy and roughly 57 with stable hyperthyroidism. The 100 discovery patients were divided at random into training and test sets in a 7:3 ratio. TCR beta repertoire signatures were used to distinguish Graves' ophthalmopathy from Graves' hyperthyroidism and to predict progression to ophthalmopathy. For independent validation, a separate cohort was made up of 18 hyperthyroidism patients plus 17 patients who later progressed from hyperthyroidism to ophthalmopathy. In total, over 130 blood samples were TCR-sequenced: approximately 42 ophthalmopathy, 80 or so hyperthyroidism and approximately 17 hyperthyroidism-to-ophthalmopathy patients. Once sampling was done, hyperthyroidism patients were given methimazole at a starting dose of 30 mg daily, while ophthalmopathy patients were given high-dose intravenous methylprednisolone.

A patient counted as having stable hyperthyroidism if there was no progression to ophthalmopathy within 18 months of follow-up. The hyperthyroidism patients were 18 to 65 years old and newly diagnosed, with a disease duration of less than 2 months. Anyone with other autoimmune diseases, uncontrolled infections, pregnancy or lactation was excluded from the study. Diagnosis relied on clinical symptoms, serum thyroxine, TRAb, thyroid ultrasound and orbital computed tomography. Ficoll-Paque density gradient centrifugation was used to isolate PBMCs from 8.5 to 10 ml of fresh peripheral blood. Trizol reagent was used to extract the total RNA, and its quality was then checked on an Agilent 2100 Bioanalyzer. For repertoire sequencing, TCR beta CDR3 regions were amplified from RNA transcripts. HTBI primers and the Qiagen OneStep RT-PCR kit were used in a first-round RT-PCR, which was followed by a second-round multiplex PCR, size selection and purification. Libraries were sequenced on an Illumina HiSeq2000 using paired-end 100 bp reads. On the study's bioinformatics: SOAPnuke was used to process the reads, removing any read that contained adapters or uncalled bases, had a mean Phred below 15, or lacked an exact match to the constant primer or identifier. COPE v1.2.5 was used to merge the high-quality paired reads. Unique nucleotide sequences were defined as clonotypes and aligned to IMGT TRB V, D and J references using MiTCR v1.1. The analysis was limited to V-J combinations with a frequency above 0.0001, which together covered around 99% of the repertoires. For each V-J combination, a TCR clonal expansion and chaos score was defined as the ratio of F50 clonal expansion to chaos observed in the TCRdist matrix. Welch's t-statistics and random forest were used to reduce features to 13 V-J combinations, which were fed into a naive Bayes classifier. The Morisita-Horn index was used to measure how similar the thyroid and blood repertoires were. TCRdb applied fastp at Q25 and MiXCR to the public reads, then kept only in-frame beta chains. Each entry merges the rows of one CDR3 protein and shows their most common DNA and genes. The V and J calls here are based on TCRdb, not the publication. The sample profile shows hundreds of thousands of distinct CDR3 sequences; 22% of them were found once. Clones ranked in the top ten supply approximately 6.9% of the sample.

As encoded in the germline V gene, CDR1 is MGHRA while CDR2 is YSYEKL. Including cysteine and phenylalanine, the CDR3 has 13 amino acids. The read is trimmed to its CDR3 DNA, 39 bases read in frame from base 1. The V end gives up 3 bases and the J end 6 bases, leaving 2 bases in the junction not matched to a gene. This clonotype was detected ten times or more. Its antigen is unknown. Nothing much larger sits one base from this clone, and base qualities are not available. Overall results and qualifications from the work: Ophthalmopathy was separated from stable hyperthyroidism by the 13-signature model with more than 85% sensitivity and less than 82% specificity in cross-validation and with 80%/75% in the test set. In validation, the model predicted ophthalmopathy progression with about 71% sensitivity and 72.22% specificity; approximately 12 predicted patients were CT-confirmed with GO in a median of around 6.5 months. Sample size was not statistically predetermined, and group allocation was not concealed from the investigators. Most of the expanded thyroid clonotypes with a frequency above 0.001 were also detected in blood, and it was suggested that the thyroid immune response may be reflected by blood repertoires.

This TCR derives from a woman younger than 35 with stable Graves' hyperthyroidism. Some clones in this sample may be carry-over from other donors' samples. Donor details come from another sample of the same person, matched by shared clones. The sample was peripheral blood. The chain couples TRBV4-1 to TRBJ2-7; 10 junctional bases match TRBD1. The DNA sequence is given as TGCGCCAGCAGCCACCGGACAGGGGGCGAGCAGTACTTC. It codes for CASSHRTGGEQYF.